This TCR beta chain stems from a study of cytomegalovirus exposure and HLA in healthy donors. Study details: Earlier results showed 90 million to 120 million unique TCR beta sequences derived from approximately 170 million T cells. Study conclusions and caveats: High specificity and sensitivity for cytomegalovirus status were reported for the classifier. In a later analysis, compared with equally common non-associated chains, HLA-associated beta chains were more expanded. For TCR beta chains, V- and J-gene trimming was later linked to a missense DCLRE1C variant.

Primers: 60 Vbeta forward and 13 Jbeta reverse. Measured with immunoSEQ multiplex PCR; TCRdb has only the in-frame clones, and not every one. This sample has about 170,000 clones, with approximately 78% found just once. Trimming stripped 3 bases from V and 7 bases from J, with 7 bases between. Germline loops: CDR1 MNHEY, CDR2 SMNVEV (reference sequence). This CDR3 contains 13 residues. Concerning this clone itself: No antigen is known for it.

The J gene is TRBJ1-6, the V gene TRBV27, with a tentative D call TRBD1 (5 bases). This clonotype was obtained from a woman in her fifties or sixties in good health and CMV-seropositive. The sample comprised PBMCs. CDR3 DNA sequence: TGTGCCAGCAGTTTTCAGGGAAATTCACCCCTCCACTTT. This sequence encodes CASSFQGNSPLHF.